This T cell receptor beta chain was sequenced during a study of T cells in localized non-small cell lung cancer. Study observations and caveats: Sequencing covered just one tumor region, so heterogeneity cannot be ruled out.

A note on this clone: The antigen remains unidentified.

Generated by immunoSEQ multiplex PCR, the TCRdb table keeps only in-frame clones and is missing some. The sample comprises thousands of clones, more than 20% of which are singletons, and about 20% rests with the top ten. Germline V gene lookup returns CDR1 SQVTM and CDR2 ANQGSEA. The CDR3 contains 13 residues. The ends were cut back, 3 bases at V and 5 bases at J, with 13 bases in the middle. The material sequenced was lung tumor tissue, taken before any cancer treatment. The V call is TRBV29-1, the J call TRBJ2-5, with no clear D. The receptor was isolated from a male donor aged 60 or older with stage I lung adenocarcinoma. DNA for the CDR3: TGCAGCGTTGATGTGATGGGGTTGGAGACCCAGTACTTC. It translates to CSVDVMGLETQYF.